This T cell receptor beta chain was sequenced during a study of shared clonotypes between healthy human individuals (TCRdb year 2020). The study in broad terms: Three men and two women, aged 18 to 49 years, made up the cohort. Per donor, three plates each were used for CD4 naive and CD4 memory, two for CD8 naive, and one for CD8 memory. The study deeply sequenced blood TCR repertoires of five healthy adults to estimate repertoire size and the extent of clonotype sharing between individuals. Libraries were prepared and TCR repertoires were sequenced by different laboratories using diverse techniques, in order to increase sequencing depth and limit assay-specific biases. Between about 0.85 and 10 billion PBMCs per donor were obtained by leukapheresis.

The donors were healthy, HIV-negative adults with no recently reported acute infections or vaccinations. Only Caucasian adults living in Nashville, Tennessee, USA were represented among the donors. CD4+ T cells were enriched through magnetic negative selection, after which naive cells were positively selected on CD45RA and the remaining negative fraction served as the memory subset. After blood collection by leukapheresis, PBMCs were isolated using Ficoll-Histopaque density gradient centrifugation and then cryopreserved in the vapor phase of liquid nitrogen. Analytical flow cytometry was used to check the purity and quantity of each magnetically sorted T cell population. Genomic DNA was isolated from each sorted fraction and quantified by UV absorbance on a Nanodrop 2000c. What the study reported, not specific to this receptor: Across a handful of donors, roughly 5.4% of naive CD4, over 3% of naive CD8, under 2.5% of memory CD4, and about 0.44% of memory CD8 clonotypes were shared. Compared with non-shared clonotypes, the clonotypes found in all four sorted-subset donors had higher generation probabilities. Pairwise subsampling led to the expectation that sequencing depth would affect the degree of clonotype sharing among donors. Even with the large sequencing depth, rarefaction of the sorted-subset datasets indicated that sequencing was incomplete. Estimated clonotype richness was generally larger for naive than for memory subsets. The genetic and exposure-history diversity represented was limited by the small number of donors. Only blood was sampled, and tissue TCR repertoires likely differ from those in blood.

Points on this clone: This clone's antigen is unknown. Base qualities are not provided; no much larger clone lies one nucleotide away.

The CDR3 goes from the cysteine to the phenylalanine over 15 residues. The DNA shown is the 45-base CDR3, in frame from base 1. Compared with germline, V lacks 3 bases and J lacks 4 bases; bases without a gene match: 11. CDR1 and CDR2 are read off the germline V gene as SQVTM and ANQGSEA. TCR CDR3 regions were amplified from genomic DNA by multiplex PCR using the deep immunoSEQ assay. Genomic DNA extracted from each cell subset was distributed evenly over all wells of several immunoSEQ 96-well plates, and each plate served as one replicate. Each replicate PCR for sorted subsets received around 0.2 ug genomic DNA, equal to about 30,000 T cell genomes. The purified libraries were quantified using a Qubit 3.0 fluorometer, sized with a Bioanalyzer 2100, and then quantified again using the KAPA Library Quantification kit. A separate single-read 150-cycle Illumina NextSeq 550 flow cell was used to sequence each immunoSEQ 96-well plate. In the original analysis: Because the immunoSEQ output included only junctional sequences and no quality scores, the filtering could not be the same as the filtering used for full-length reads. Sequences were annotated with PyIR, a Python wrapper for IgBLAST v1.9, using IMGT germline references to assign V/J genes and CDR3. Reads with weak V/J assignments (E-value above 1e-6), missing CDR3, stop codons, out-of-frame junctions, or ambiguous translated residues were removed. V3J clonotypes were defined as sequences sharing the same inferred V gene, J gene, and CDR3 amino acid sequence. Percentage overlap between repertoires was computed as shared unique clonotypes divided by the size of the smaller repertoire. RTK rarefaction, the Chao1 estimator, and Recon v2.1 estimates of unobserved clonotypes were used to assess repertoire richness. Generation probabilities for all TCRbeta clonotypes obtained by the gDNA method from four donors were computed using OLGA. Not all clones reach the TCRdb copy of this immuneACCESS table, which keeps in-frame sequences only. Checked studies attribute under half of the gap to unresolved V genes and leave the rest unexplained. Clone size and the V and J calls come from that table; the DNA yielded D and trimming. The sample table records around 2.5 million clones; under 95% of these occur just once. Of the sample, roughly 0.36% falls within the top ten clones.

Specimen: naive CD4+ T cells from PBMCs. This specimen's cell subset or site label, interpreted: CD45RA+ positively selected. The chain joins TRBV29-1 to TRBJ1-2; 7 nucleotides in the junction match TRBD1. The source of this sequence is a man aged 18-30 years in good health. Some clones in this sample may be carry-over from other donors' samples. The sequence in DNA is TGCAGCGTTGATACCACAGGGGAGACCGTCTATGGCTACACCTTC. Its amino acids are CSVDTTGETVYGYTF.